One sample yielded the 24 T cell receptor beta chains listed below, sequenced in a study of tumor-infiltrating lymphocytes in glioblastoma multiforme. Three nested ARM-PCR rounds with V-beta and C-beta primers built TCRB libraries. Each CDR3 protein is one row after TCRdb ran MiXCR on the multiplex PCR reads. The sample comprises about 10,000 distinct CDR3 sequences, about 79% of which are singletons, and about 80% rests with the top ten. The sequenced sample consisted of brain tumor tissue. All receptors derive from a male donor with glioblastoma.

V usage is TRBV11-1 and J usage is TRBJ2-3; D is undetermined. The CDR3 loop spans 14 amino acids. Germline V gene sequence: CDR1 SGHAT, CDR2 FQDESV (reference sequence). V dropped 8 bases and J dropped 4 bases, with 16 bases sitting between them. CDR3 in amino acids: CASSRGYGSDTQYF. CDR3 coding DNA: TGTGCCAGCTCCCGTGGCTACGGCTCAGATACGCAGTATTTT.

The V gene is TRBV29-1, the J gene TRBJ2-1; D is uncertain. The germline gives CDR1 SQVTM, CDR2 ANQGSEA. The CDR3 sequence is 16 residues long. The germline V and J ends were trimmed by 0 bases and 0 bases, with 12 bases remaining between them. The CDR3 loop reads CSVEDRNWNSYNEQFF. Here the CDR3 DNA reads TGCAGCGTTGAAGATCGGAACTGGAACTCCTACAATGAGCAGTTCTTC.

Worth noting for this clonotype: One end of the junction is discordant with germline, which a read error may explain. The chain employs TRBV11-2 and TRBJ2-1; D is unclear. Germline CDR1 reads SGHAT; CDR2 reads FQNNGV. The length of the CDR3 is 13 residues. The CDR3 nucleotides read TGTGCCAGTAGCTTAGATATGTGGAAAGAGCAGTTCTTC. Translated, it gives CASSLDMWKEQFF.

This clonotype has only one observation. The CDR3 here is CASSLGDSYEQYF. DNA of the CDR3: TGTGCCAGCAGTTTGGGGGACTCCTACGAGCAGTACTTC. V is TRBV28 and J is TRBJ2-7, with D perhaps being TRBD1 or TRBD2 (5 bases each). The CDR3 is 13 residues long. Germline lookup yields CDR1 MDHEN and CDR2 SYDVKM. V gave up 3 bases and J gave up 0 bases, with 6 bases separating them.

This clonotype was counted only a few times. This chain uses TRBV20-1 with TRBJ2-5; 7 bases are a match to TRBD1. This CDR3 region has 13 residues. Germline CDR1 and CDR2: DFQATT and SNEGSKA (reference sequence). The junction had 15 bases not matched to a gene; V was cut back by 8 bases and J by 9 bases. CDR3 in amino acids: CSSTTGLLRAQYF. DNA for the CDR3: TGCAGTTCGACGACAGGGCTCCTTAGGGCCCAGTACTTC.

This chain links TRBV20-1 with TRBJ1-1; 7 bases are a match to TRBD1. This CDR3 is built from 13 residues. V trimming: 5 bases; J trimming: 3 bases; junction bases outside the gene matches: 6. The germline gives CDR1 DFQATT, CDR2 SNEGSKA (reference sequence). DNA of the CDR3: TGCAGTGCTCCCCGACAGGGATACACTGAAGCTTTCTTT. Protein sequence: CSAPRQGYTEAFF.

The chain uses TRBV29-1 and TRBJ2-1; 8 bases agree with TRBD1. Trimming removed 4 bases from V and 15 bases from J; junction bases left unmatched: 8. The CDR3 length is 11 residues. Per the germline V gene, CDR1 is SQVTM and CDR2 is ANQGSEA. Written as DNA, the CDR3 is TGCAGCGTTGCGGGACGACAGGGGTGGTTCTTC. Amino acid sequence: CSVAGRQGWFF.

This clonotype appeared a single time. The rearrangement uses TRBV11-3 and TRBJ2-5; D not certain. CDR1 and CDR2 (germline): SGHNT, YENEEA. This CDR3 has 14 amino acids. V gave up 0 bases and J gave up 3 bases, with 8 bases separating them. CDR3 in amino acids: CASSLDGNEETQYF. CDR3 in DNA: TGTGCCAGCAGCTTAGACGGCAACGAAGAGACCCAGTACTTC.

The V and J genes are TRBV11-2 and TRBJ2-5; D unresolved. The CDR3 is 14 amino acids. CDR1 is SGHAT, CDR2 FQNNGV, per germline. V was clipped by 5 bases and J by 3 bases, with 13 bases between them. The CDR3 reads CASSPGRVKETQYF. In DNA form, the CDR3 reads TGTGCCAGCAGCCCCGGACGGGTCAAAGAGACCCAGTACTTC.

V is TRBV5-4 and J is TRBJ2-1; 10 nucleotides match TRBD1. The V gene's germline CDR1 is SGHNT and CDR2 YYREEE (reference sequence). This CDR3 is built from 15 residues. Trimming took 0 bases from V and 6 from J; bases not matched to a gene: 3. This CDR3 reads CASSLGQGAPNEQFF. CDR3 DNA: TGTGCCAGCAGCTTGGGACAGGGGGCCCCCAATGAGCAGTTCTTC.

CDR3: CASSGSVLPHEQYF. The DNA of the CDR3 is TGCGCCAGCAGTGGTAGCGTCCTCCCCCACGAGCAGTACTTC. The chain uses TRBV10-1 and TRBJ2-7; TRBD2 is a possible D gene (5 bases). The germline CDR1 and CDR2 sequences are WNHNN and SYGVQD (reference sequence). The CDR3 is 14 residues long. V lost 4 bases and J lost 5, with 15 bases in between.

Worth noting for this clonotype: A much larger clone differs by one base, so this may be a read error. V is TRBV11-2 and J is TRBJ2-7, with D perhaps matching TRBD2 (6 bases). This CDR3 is 14 amino acids long. Trimming stripped 3 bases from V and 3 bases from J, with 12 bases between. Per germline, CDR1 SGHAT and CDR2 FQNNGV. As DNA, the CDR3 is TGTGCCAGCAGCTTTGGCTCTAGCGTCTACGAGCAGTACTTC. Its translation is CASSFGSSVYEQYF. Looking up the rest from reference TRBV11-2 and TRBJ2-7 gives the full variable domain: EAGVAQSPRYKIIEKRQSVAFWCNPISGHATLYWYQQILGQGPKLLIQFQNNGVVDDSQLPKDRFSAERLKGVDSTLKIQPAKLEDSAVYLCASSFGSSVYEQYFGPGTRLTVT.

As to this clonotype: The conserved phenylalanine or tryptophan is not found at the CDR3 terminus, so this likely reflects a read error. The gene calls are TRBV6-2 or TRBV6-3 and TRBJ2-7; TRBD1 is a possible D gene (5 bases). CDR1 is MNHEY and CDR2 is SVGEGT in the germline V gene. The CDR3 runs 14 residues. Written as DNA, the CDR3 is TGCGCCAGCAGGCTTGGGGCTAGTGGTTACGAACAGTACCTC. It is translated as CASRLGASGYEQYL.

Concerning this clonotype: One end of the junction is discordant with germline, which a read error may explain. The V gene is TRBV29-1, the J gene TRBJ2-3; possible D gene TRBD2, 7 bases. In germline, CDR1 is SQVTM, CDR2 ANQGSEA. The CDR3 is 13 amino acids. The CDR3 region is CSVERGAGDTQCF. The CDR3 DNA is TGCAGCGTTGAACGGGGGGCTGGAGATACGCAGTGTTTT.

This clonotype is a singleton in its sample. The CDR3: CASSQRTQGSYGYTF. CDR3 nucleotides: TGTGCCAGCAGTCAGAGGACACAGGGGAGCTATGGCTACACCTTC. The chain links TRBV6-1 to TRBJ1-2, with 7 bases fitting TRBD1. Germline CDR1 is MNHNS and CDR2 is SASEGT. V trimming: 5 bases; J trimming: 4 bases; junction bases outside the gene matches: 10. The CDR3 runs 15 residues.

This clonotype appeared a single time. The CDR3 carries no conserved terminal phenylalanine or tryptophan, so it likely arises from a read error. The rearrangement joins TRBV20-1 to TRBJ2-3; 15 bases are a match to TRBD2. Germline CDR1 DFQATT, CDR2 SNEGSKA (reference sequence). The CDR3 has 20 residues. In nucleotides, the CDR3 is TGCGGTACTAGTCGCCCCGGACTAGCGGGAGGGCCGAGTAGCACAGATACGCAGTATTTG. As protein: CGTSRPGLAGGPSSTDTQYL.

This sequence joins TRBV11-2 and TRBJ2-2; TRBD2 aligns across 7 bases. Per the germline V gene, CDR1 is SGHAT and CDR2 is FQNNGV. The CDR3 consists of 20 residues. The V gene end was trimmed by 7 bases and the J gene end by 2 bases; junction bases not matched to a gene: 22. The CDR3 is CASTPPLGQGLAVNTGELFF. The CDR3 region has the DNA TGTGCCAGCACCCCTCCATTGGGTCAAGGGCTAGCGGTAAACACCGGGGAGCTGTTTTTT.

J is TRBJ2-1 and V is TRBV11-2; 13 bases are a match to TRBD2. V was pared by 5 bases and J by 10 bases, with 11 bases of the junction left unmatched. Germline V lookup: CDR1 SGHAT, CDR2 FQNNGV. This CDR3 is 16 amino acids long. The CDR3 loop reads CASSLRLAGGLREQFF. Here the CDR3 DNA reads TGTGCCAGCAGCCTAAGACTAGCGGGAGGCTTACGGGAGCAGTTCTTC.

This clonotype turned up a few times. This chain links TRBV19 with TRBJ1-1; 7 nucleotides agree with TRBD1. V was clipped by 5 bases and J by 6 bases; unmatched bases: 9. Germline values: CDR1 LNHDA, CDR2 SQIVND (reference sequence). This CDR3 spans 14 amino acids. The CDR3 DNA sequence: TGTGCCAGTAGTCCGGGACAGATCGGGGCTGAAGCTTTCTTT. This gives the protein CASSPGQIGAEAFF.

Of note for this clonotype: Compared with germline, one end of the junction differs, possibly owing to a read error. This chain uses TRBV5-4 with TRBJ1-2; D not resolved. CDR1 and CDR2 (germline): SGHNT, YYREEE (reference sequence). CDR3 length: 15 amino acids. CDR3 coding DNA: TGTGCCAGCAGCTTGTCTTCCAACTCTCTCTATGGCTACATCTTC. This codes for CASSLSSNSLYGYIF.

This rearrangement joins TRBV11-2 to TRBJ2-2; no clear D. Germline V lookup: CDR1 SGHAT, CDR2 FQNNGV. V lost 1 base to trimming and J lost 2 bases, with 8 bases between them. The CDR3 runs 15 residues. DNA of the CDR3: TGTGCCAGCAGCTTAGGGAGACTTAACACCGGGGAGCTGTTTTTT. Encoded protein: CASSLGRLNTGELFF.

This clonotype was found a few times. A read error may explain this, as a much larger clone is one base away. The chain employs TRBV11-2 and TRBJ2-7; TRBD2 aligns across 8 bases. Germline-derived CDR1 and CDR2 are SGHAT and FQNNGV. The CDR3 contains 17 residues. CDR3: CASGLDRGPAGAYEQYF. The CDR3 DNA sequence: TGTGCCAGCGGCTTAGATCGGGGGCCAGCGGGAGCCTACGAGCAGTACTTC.

As concerns this clonotype: No conserved phenylalanine or tryptophan ends this CDR3, so it is likely a read error. V is TRBV20-1 and J is TRBJ1-2; 8 nucleotides match TRBD1. The germline CDR1 and CDR2 sequences are DFQATT and SNEGSKA (reference sequence). The V gene end was trimmed by 2 bases and the J gene end by 5 bases; junction bases not matched to a gene: 10. The CDR3 length is 15 residues. The CDR3 region is CSARLTGVGSYGYTS. In nucleotides, the CDR3 is TGCAGTGCTAGATTGACAGGGGTGGGCTCTTATGGCTACACCTCC.

With regard to this clonotype: At one of its ends the junction is not consistent with the germline gene, which may arise from a read error. CDR3 nucleotides: TGTGCCAGCACCCCCTCATTCGGCCAAGGACTAGCGTTAAACACCGGGGAGCTTTTTTTT. Translated, it gives CASTPSFGQGLALNTGELFF. This chain connects TRBV11-2 to TRBJ2-2; 9 nucleotides agree with TRBD2. Germline CDR1 reads SGHAT; CDR2 reads FQNNGV. The CDR3 is 20 amino acids.